This T cell receptor beta chain comes out of a study of blood T cell repertoires in COVID-19. Overall study context: T cells, B-cell-depleted T cells, or PBMCs provided the cDNA or gDNA that served as material.

V lost 6 bases to trimming and J lost 1 base; unmatched junction nucleotides: 6. This CDR3 has 15 residues. Germline V gene sequence: CDR1 LNHDA, CDR2 SQIVND (reference sequence). Per the original methods: For nucleated cells, counts were estimated from reference gene primer amplification. The repertoire was sequenced with immunoSEQ multiplex PCR; TCRdb's copy has only in-frame clones and lacks some. V, J and clone size were drawn from that table, and D and trimming were deduced from the DNA. Counted here are roughly 390,000 clones, 85% occurring once; the ten biggest clones make up more than 3%. The sequence was obtained from a woman aged 18 to 35 with acute or convalescent COVID-19. The V gene is TRBV19, the J gene TRBJ2-5; 9 bases map to TRBD2. The material sequenced was peripheral blood. CDR3 protein: CASSSASGTQETQYF. The CDR3 region has the DNA TGTGCCAGTAGCTCAGCTAGCGGGACCCAAGAGACCCAGTACTTC.